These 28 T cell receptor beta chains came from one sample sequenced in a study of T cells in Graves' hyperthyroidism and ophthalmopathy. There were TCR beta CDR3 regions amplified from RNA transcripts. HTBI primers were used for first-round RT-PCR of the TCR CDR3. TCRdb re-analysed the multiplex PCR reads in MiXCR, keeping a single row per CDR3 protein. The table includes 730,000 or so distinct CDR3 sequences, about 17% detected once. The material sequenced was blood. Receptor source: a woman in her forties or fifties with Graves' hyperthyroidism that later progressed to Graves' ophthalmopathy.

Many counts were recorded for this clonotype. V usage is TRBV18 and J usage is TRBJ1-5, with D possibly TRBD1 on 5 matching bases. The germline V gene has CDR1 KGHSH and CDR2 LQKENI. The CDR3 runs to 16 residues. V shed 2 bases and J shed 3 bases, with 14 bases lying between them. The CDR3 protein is CASSPTSAGDNQPQHF. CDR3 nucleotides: TGTGCCAGCTCACCAACGTCGGCGGGGGACAATCAGCCCCAGCATTTT.

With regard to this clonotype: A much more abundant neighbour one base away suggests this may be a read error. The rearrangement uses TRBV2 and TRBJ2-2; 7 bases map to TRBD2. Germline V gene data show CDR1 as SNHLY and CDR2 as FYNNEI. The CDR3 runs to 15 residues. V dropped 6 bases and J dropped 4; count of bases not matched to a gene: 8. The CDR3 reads CASRAGPTSTGELFF. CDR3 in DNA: TGTGCCAGCAGAGCGGGACCGACTTCCACCGGGGAGCTGTTTTTT.

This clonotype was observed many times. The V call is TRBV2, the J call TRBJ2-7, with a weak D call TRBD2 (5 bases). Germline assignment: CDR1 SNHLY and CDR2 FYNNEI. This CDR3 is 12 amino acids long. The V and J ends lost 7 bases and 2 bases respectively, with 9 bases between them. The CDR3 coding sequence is TGTGCCAGCAACGGGGAGACCTACGAGCAGTACTTC. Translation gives CASNGETYEQYF.

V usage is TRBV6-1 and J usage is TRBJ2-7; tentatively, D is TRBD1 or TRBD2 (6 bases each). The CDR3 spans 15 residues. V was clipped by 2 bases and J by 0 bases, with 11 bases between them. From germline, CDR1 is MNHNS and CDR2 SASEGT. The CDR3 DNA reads TGTGCCAGCAGTGAACCGGGGGCCCCCTCCTACGAGCAGTACTTC. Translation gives CASSEPGAPSYEQYF.

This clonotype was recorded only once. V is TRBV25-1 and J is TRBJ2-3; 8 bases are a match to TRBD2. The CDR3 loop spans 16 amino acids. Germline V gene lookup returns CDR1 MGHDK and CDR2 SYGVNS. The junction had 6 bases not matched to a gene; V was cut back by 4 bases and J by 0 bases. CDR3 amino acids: CASSVAGPMSTDTQYF. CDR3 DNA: TGTGCCAGCAGTGTAGCGGGACCGATGAGCACAGATACGCAGTATTTT. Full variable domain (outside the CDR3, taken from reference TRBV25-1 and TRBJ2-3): EADIYQTPRYLVIGTGKKITLECSQTMGHDKMYWYQQDPGMELHLIHYSYGVNSTEKGDLSSESTVSRIRTEHFPLTLESARPSHTSQYLCASSVAGPMSTDTQYFGPGTRLTVL.

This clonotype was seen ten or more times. Written as DNA, the CDR3 is TGTGCCAGCTCACTCACCCCTTACACTGAAGCTTTCTTT. Amino acid sequence: CASSLTPYTEAFF. This chain connects TRBV18 to TRBJ1-1; the D is unclear. The length of the CDR3 is 13 residues. V lost 4 bases and J 3 bases, leaving 9 bases between the germline ends. The germline CDR1 and CDR2 sequences are KGHSH and LQKENI.

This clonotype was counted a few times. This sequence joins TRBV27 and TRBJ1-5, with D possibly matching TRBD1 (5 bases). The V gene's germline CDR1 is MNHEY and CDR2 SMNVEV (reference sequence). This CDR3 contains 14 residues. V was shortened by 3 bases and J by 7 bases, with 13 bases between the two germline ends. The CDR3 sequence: CASSFREGLQPQHF. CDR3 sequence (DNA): TGTGCCAGCAGTTTCAGGGAAGGTTTGCAGCCCCAGCATTTT.

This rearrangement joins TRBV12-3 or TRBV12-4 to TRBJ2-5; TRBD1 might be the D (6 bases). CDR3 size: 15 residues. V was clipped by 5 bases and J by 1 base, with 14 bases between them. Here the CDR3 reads CASSPHGQLQETQYF. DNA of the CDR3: TGTGCCAGCAGTCCCCACGGACAGCTCCAAGAGACCCAGTACTTC.

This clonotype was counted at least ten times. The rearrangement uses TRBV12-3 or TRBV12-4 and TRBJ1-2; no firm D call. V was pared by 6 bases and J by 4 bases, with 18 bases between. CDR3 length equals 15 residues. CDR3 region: CASSRGAEISYGYTF. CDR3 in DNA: TGTGCCAGCAGCCGAGGCGCAGAAATTAGCTATGGCTACACCTTC.

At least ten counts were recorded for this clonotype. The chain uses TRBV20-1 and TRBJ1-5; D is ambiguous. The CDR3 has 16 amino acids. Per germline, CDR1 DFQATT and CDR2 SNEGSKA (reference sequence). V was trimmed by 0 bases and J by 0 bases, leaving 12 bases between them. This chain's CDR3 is CSARDMAEYSNQPQHF. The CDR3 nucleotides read TGCAGTGCTAGAGATATGGCGGAGTATAGCAATCAGCCCCAGCATTTT.

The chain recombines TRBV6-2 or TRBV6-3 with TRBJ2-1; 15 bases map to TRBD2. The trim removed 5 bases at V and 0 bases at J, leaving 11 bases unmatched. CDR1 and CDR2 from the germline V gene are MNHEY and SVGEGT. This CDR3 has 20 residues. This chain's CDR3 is CASSALGGLAGGSSYNEQFF. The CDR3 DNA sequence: TGTGCCAGCAGTGCCCTAGGCGGACTAGCGGGGGGGAGCTCCTACAATGAGCAGTTCTTC.

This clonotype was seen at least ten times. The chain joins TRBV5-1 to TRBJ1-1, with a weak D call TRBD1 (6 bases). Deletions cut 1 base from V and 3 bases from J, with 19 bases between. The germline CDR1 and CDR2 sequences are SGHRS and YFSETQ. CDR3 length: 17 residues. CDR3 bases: TGCGCCAGCAGCTTGAGTCCTACAGGGTTTGGTCACACTGAAGCTTTCTTT. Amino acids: CASSLSPTGFGHTEAFF.

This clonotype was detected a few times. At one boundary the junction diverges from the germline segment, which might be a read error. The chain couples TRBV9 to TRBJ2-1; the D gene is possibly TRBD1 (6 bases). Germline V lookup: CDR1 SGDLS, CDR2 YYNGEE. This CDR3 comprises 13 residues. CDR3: CAGSAQGINEQFF. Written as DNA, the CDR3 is TGTGCCGGCAGCGCCCAGGGGATCAACGAGCAGTTCTTC.

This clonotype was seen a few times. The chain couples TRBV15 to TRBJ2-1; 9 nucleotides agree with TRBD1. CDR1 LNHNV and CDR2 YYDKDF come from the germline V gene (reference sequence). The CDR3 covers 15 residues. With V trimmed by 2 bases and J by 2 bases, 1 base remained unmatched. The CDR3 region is CATSRRQGAYNEQFF. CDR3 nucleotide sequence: TGTGCCACCAGCAGACGACAGGGGGCCTACAATGAGCAGTTCTTC.

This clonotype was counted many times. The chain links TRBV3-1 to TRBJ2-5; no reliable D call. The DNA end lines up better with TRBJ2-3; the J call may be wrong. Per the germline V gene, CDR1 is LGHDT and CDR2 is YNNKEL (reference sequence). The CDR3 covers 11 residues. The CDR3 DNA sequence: TGTGCCAGCAGCCAAGGGGGTACGCAGTATTTT. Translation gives CASSQGGTQYF.

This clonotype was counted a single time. CDR3 residues: CASSYDKSFNQPQHF. The CDR3 bases are TGTGCCAGCAGTTACGACAAATCCTTCAATCAGCCCCAGCATTTT. The chain combines TRBV6-2 or TRBV6-3 with TRBJ1-5; D gene uncertain. The CDR3 spans 15 residues. CDR1 is MNHEY and CDR2 is SVGEGT in the germline V gene. V shed 2 bases and J shed 3 bases, with 11 bases lying between them.

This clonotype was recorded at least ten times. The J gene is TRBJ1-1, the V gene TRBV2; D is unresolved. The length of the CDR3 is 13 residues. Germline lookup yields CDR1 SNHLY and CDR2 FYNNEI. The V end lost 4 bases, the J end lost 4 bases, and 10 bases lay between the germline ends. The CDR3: CASSVGLSTEAFF. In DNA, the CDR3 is TGTGCCAGCAGTGTTGGACTTAGCACTGAAGCTTTCTTT.

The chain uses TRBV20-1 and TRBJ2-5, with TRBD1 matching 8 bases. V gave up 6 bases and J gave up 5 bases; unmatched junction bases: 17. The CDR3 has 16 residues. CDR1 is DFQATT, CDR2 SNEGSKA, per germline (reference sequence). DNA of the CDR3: TGCAGTGCCAACCCTGGGCGGCAGGGGGCTAGGGAGACCCAGTACTTC. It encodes CSANPGRQGARETQYF.

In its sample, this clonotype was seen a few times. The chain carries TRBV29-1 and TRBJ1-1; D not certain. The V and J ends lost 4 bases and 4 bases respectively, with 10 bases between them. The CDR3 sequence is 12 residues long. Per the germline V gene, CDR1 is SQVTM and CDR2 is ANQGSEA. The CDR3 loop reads CSVAAVGTEAFF. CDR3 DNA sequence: TGCAGCGTTGCGGCGGTGGGCACTGAAGCTTTCTTT.

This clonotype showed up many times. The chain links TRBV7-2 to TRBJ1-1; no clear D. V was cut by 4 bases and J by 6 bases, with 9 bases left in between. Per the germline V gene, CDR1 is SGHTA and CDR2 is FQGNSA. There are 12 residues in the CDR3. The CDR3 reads CASSSFYSEAFF. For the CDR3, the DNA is TGTGCCAGCAGCTCCTTCTACTCTGAAGCTTTCTTT.

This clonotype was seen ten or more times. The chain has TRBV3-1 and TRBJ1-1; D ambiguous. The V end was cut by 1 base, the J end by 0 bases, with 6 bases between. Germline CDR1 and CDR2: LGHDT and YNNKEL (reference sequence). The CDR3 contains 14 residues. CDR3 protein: CASSQAGMNTEAFF. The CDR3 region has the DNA TGTGCCAGCAGCCAAGCGGGAATGAACACTGAAGCTTTCTTT.

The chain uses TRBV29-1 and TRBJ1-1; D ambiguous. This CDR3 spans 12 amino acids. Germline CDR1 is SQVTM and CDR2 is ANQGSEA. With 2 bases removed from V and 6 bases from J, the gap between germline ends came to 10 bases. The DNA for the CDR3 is TGCAGCGTTGAAAAGGAGCGTCCTGAAGCTTTCTTT. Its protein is CSVEKERPEAFF.

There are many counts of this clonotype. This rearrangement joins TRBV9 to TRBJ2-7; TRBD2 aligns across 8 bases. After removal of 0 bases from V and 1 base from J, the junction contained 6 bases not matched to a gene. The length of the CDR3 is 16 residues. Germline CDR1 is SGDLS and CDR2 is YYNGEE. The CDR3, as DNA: TGTGCCAGCAGCGTAGAGGGCAGCGGGGGTTCCTACGAGCAGTACTTC. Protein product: CASSVEGSGGSYEQYF.

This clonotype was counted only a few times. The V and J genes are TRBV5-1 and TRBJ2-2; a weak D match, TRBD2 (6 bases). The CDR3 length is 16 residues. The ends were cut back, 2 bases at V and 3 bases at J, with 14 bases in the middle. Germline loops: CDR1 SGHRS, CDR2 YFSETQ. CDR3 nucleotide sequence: TGCGCCAGCAGCTTCGTTACGGGGGTCGACACCGGGGAGCTGTTTTTT. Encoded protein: CASSFVTGVDTGELFF.

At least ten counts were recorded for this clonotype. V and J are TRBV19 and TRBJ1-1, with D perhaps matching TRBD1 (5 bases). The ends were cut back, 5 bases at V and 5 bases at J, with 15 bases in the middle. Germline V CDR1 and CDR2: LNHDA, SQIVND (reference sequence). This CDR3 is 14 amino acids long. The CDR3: CASSHPGRGTEAFF. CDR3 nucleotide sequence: TGTGCCAGTAGTCATCCGGGACGGGGGACTGAAGCTTTCTTT.

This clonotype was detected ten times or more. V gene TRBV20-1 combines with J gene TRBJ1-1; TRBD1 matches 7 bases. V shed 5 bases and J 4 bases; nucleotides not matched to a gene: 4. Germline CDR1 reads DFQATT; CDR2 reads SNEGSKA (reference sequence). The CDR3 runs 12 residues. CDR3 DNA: TGCAGTGCTCACAGGGGTGGCACTGAAGCTTTCTTT. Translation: CSAHRGGTEAFF.

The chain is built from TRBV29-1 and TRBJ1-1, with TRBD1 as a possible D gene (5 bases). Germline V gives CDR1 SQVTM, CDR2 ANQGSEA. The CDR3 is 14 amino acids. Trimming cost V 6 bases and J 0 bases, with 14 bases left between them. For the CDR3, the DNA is TGCAGCGTGGGGGGGGTAGACATGAACACTGAAGCTTTCTTT. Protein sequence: CSVGGVDMNTEAFF.

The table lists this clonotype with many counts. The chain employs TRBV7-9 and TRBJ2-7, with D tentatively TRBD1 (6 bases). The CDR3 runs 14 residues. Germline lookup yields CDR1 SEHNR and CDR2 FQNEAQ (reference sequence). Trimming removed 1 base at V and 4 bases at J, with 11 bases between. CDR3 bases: TGTGCCAGCAGCTTAGGGAACAGGGAATACGAGCAGTACTTC. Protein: CASSLGNREYEQYF.